This entry features one TCR beta chain sequence. This sample stems from a study of shared clonotypes between healthy human individuals. Study background: There were three CD4 naive, three CD4 memory, two CD8 naive and one CD8 memory plates per donor.

Libraries were prepared by immunoSEQ multiplex PCR; TCRdb keeps only in-frame clonotypes and omits some of them. Counted here are 780,000 or so clones, about two thirds occurring once; the ten biggest clones make up approximately 2%. CDR3 length: 15 residues. Trimming removed 1 base from V and 10 bases from J; junction bases left unmatched: 9. Per germline, CDR1 SGDLS and CDR2 YYNGEE. V usage is TRBV9 and J usage is TRBJ2-2; 8 bases fit TRBD2. Material for sequencing was memory CD4+ T cells sorted from blood. Subset noted: CD45RA-negative fraction. The clonotype comes from a woman in her twenties or thirties in good health. The DNA for the CDR3 is TGTGCCAGCAGCGTAAAGGCGGGAGGTCATGAGGAGCTGTTTTTT. Its protein is CASSVKAGGHEELFF.